One T cell receptor (beta chain) is described in this entry. The antigen remains undetermined. 5'RACE primed at constant segments yielded TCR alpha and TCR beta cDNA libraries bearing sample barcodes and UMIs. In TCRdb, the 5' RACE reads were re-called with MiXCR into one record per CDR3 protein. The data contain some 300,000 distinct CDR3 sequences, 20% to 25% of them singletons. This CDR3 comprises 15 residues. J was trimmed by 7 bases and V by 3 bases; bases with no gene match: 7. Germline V lookup: CDR1 SGDLS, CDR2 YYNGEE. The sample belongs to a study of T-cell memory formation after mild COVID-19. Broader study findings: Among CD4+ contracting clones, most were CM and EM, and CD8+ ones EMRA.

Specimen: PBMCs or a T cell subset sorted from them (not recorded which). The gene calls are TRBV9 and TRBJ1-6, with 7 bases identical to TRBD1. The TCR comes from a man between 18 and 35 years old who had mild COVID-19 (a few samples of this study predate the infection). Cell type and time point are not known. As DNA, the CDR3 is TGTGCCAGCAGCGCGACAGGGACATGGAATTCACCCCTCCACTTT. Translation: CASSATGTWNSPLHF.